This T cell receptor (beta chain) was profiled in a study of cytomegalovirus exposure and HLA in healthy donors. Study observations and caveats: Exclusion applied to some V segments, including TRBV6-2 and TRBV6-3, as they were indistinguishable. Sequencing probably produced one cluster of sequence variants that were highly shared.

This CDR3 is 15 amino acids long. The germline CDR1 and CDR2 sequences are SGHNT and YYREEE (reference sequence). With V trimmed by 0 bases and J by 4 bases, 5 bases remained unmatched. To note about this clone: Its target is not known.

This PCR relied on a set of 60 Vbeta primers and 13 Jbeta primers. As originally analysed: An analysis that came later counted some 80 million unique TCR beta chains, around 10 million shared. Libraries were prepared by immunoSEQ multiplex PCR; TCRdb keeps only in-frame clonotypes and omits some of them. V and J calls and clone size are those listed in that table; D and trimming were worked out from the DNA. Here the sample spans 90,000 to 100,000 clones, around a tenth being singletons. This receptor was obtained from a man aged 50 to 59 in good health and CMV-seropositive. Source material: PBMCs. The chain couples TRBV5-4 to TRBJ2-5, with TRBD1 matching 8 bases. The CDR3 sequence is CASSLGGQGPETQYF. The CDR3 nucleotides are TGTGCCAGCAGCTTGGGAGGACAGGGTCCAGAGACCCAGTACTTC.